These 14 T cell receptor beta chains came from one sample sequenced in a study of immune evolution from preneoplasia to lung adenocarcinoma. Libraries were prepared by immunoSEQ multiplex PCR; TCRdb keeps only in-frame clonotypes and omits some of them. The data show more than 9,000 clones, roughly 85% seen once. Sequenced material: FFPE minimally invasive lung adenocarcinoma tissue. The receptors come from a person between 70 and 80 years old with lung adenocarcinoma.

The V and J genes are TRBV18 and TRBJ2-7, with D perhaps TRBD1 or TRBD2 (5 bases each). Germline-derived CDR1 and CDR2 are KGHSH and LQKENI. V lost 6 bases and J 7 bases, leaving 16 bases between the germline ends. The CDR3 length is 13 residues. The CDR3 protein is CASSDQGGEEQYF. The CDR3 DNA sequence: TGTGCCAGCTCGGATCAGGGTGGGGAGGAGCAGTACTTC. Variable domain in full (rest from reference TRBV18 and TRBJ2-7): NAGVMQNPRHLVRRRGQEARLRCSPMKGHSHVYWYRQLPEEGLKFMVYLQKENIIDESGMPKERFSAEFPKEGPSILRIQQVVRGDSAAYFCASSDQGGEEQYFGPGTRLTVT.

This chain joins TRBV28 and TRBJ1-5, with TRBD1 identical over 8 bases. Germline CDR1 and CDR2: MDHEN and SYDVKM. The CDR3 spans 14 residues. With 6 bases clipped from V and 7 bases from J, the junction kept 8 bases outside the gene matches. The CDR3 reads CASSPTGGKQPQHF. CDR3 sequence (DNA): TGTGCCAGCAGCCCTACAGGGGGAAAGCAGCCCCAGCATTTT.

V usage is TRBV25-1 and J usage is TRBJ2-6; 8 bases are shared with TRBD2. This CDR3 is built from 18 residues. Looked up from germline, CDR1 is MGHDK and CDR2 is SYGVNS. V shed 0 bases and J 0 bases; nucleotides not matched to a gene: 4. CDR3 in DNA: TGTGCCAGCAGTGAATACGGGGGGGCATACTCTGGGGCCAACGTCCTGACTTTC. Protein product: CASSEYGGAYSGANVLTF.

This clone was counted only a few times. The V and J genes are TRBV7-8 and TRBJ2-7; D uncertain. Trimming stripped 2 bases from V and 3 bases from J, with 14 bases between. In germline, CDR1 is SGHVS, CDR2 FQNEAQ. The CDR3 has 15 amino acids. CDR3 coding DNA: TGTGCCAGCAGCTTAAGTGTCACCCAGGACTACGAGCAGTACTTC. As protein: CASSLSVTQDYEQYF. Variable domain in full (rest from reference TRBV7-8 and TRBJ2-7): GAGVSQSPRYKVAKRGQDVALRCDPISGHVSLFWYQQALGQGPEFLTYFQNEAQLDKSGLPSDRFFAERPEGSVSTLKIQRTQQEDSAVYLCASSLSVTQDYEQYFGPGTRLTVT.

The CDR3 loop reads CASSYGEGGWAEAFF. CDR3 sequence (DNA): TGTGCCAGCAGTTACGGAGAGGGGGGTTGGGCTGAAGCTTTCTTT. The chain links TRBV6-5 to TRBJ1-1, with D possibly being TRBD1 (6 bases). Between the trimmed V and J ends, which lost 2 bases and 6 bases, there was a span of 16 bases. From germline, CDR1 is MNHEY and CDR2 SVGAGI. This CDR3 contains 15 residues.

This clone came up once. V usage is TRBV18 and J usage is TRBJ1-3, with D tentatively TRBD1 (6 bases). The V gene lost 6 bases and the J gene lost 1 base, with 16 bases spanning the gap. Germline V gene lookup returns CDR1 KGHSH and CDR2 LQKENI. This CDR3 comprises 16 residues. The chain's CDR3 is CASSPDLGTSGNTIYF. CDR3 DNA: TGTGCCAGCTCGCCCGACCTGGGGACATCTGGAAACACCATATATTTT. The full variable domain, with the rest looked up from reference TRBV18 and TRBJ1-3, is NAGVMQNPRHLVRRRGQEARLRCSPMKGHSHVYWYRQLPEEGLKFMVYLQKENIIDESGMPKERFSAEFPKEGPSILRIQQVVRGDSAAYFCASSPDLGTSGNTIYFGEGSWLTVV.

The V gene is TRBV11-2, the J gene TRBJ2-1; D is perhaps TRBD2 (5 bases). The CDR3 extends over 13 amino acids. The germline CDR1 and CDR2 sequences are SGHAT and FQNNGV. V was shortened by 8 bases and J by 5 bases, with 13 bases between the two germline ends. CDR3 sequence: CASSRGNNNEQFF. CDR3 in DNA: TGTGCCAGCTCGAGAGGGAACAACAATGAGCAGTTCTTC.

As DNA, the CDR3 is TGTGCCAGTAGTCCTGCGACAGGGGCGAACACTGAAGCTTTCTTT. This gives the protein CASSPATGANTEAFF. The chain links TRBV19 to TRBJ1-1; 8 bases align to TRBD1. V shed 5 bases and J 1 base; nucleotides not matched to a gene: 6. Germline CDR1 is LNHDA and CDR2 is SQIVND (reference sequence). The CDR3 consists of 15 residues.

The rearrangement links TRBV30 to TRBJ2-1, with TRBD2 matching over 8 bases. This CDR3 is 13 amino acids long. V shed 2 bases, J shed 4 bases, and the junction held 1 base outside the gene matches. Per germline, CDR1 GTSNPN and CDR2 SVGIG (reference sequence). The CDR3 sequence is CAWSPGGYNEQFF. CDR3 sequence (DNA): TGTGCCTGGAGTCCGGGGGGGTACAATGAGCAGTTCTTC.

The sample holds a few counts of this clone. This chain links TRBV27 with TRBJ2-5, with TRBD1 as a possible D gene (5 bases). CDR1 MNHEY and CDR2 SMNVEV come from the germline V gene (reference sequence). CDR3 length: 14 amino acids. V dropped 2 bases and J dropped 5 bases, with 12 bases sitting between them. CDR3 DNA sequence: TGTGCCAGCAGTTTAACGGGCAGGGTTGAGACCCAGTACTTC. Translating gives CASSLTGRVETQYF.

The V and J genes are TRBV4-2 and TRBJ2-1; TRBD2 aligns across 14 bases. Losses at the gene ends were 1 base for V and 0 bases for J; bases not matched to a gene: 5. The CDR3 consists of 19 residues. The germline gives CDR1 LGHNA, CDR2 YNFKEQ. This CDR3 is CASSQGLAGGPGSYNEQFF. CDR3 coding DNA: TGTGCCAGCAGCCAAGGACTAGCGGGAGGGCCAGGCTCCTACAATGAGCAGTTCTTC.

The CDR3 nucleotides are TGTGCCAGCAGCAGGGGCACCGGGGAGCTGTTTTTT. Amino acid sequence: CASSRGTGELFF. This chain joins TRBV7-3 and TRBJ2-2; D may be TRBD1 (5 bases). Trimming shortened V by 5 bases and J by 4 bases, and 5 bases separated the two germline ends. This CDR3 contains 12 residues. Germline V gene lookup returns CDR1 SGHTA and CDR2 FQGTGA.

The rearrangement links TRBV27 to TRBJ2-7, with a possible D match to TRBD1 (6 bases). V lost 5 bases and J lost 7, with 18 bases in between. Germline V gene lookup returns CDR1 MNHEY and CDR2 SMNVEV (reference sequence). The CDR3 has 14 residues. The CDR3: CASSRDWARGEQYF. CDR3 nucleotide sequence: TGTGCCAGCAGTCGCGATTGGGCCAGGGGAGAGCAGTACTTC.

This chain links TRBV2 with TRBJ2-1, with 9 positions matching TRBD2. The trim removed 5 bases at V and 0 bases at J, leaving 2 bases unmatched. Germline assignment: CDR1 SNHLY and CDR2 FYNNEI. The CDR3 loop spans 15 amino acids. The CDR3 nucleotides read TGTGCCAGCAGTTGGACTAGCGTCTCCTACAATGAGCAGTTCTTC. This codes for CASSWTSVSYNEQFF.